A single T cell receptor (beta chain) is shown here with its context. About 39,000 genome equivalents of blood DNA were amplified for TRB. This sample was included in a study of T cell clusters in autoimmune cytopenias. Study in general: The median distinct TRB clonotype count was a few thousand per sample, from a median around 49,000 reads.

TRB rearrangements were amplified by touch-down multiplex PCR with mixed TRB-A/B primers. Using the multiplex PCR reads, TCRdb records one entry per CDR3 protein without DNA. Its table lists 7,000 or so distinct CDR3 sequences. The V gene's germline CDR1 is LNHDA and CDR2 SQIVND (reference sequence). This CDR3 has 16 residues. The sample comprised peripheral blood. The V gene is TRBV19, the J gene TRBJ1-1. The receptor was isolated from a human donor with an autoimmune cytopenia or autoimmune hepatitis (not recorded which). CDR3: CASTSPSGQSNTEAFF.